These T cell receptor beta chains were read from a single sample in a study of monozygotic twins with inflammatory bowel disease. After re-calling the 5' RACE reads, TCRdb lists one entry per CDR3 protein, DNA absent. The sample has over 350,000 distinct CDR3 sequences. The sample taken for sequencing was blood. These receptors originate from a human donor with ulcerative colitis or Crohn's disease, or a healthy co-twin of an affected twin (not recorded which). CDR3s include the opening cysteine and the closing phenylalanine or tryptophan. The order of the fields is V gene, J gene, CDR3 length, CDR3 protein.

TRBV4-2,TRBJ2-7,14,CASSQDKRVGEQYF
TRBV6-2/TRBV6-3,TRBJ2-5,15,CASSYEGLAQETQYF
TRBV19,TRBJ2-3,18,CASSRGSGGATIRDTQYF
TRBV7-9,TRBJ1-5,17,CASSPDTGRVGNQPQHF
TRBV20-1,TRBJ1-3,14,CSASGRGRGNTIYF
TRBV10-3,TRBJ2-1,16,CAISEGTSGGFGEQFF
TRBV7-9,TRBJ2-3,16,CASSLLWTGGWDTQYF
TRBV19,TRBJ2-3,12,CASRRNSDTQYF
TRBV4-1,TRBJ2-3,17,CASSQQTSGGSTDTQYF
TRBV6-1,TRBJ2-1,15,CASRADRSSYNEQFF
TRBV5-1,TRBJ2-2,16,CASSLGWGARTGELFF
TRBV4-2,TRBJ2-2,16,CASSLLAGDLTGELFF
TRBV7-9,TRBJ1-1,15,CASSPTGLVNTEAFF
TRBV12-3/TRBV12-4,TRBJ2-3,15,CASSLGGQGADTQYF
TRBV6-1,TRBJ2-7,14,CASSEGATTYEQYF
TRBV10-3,TRBJ1-4,14,CAISGTGIGEKLFF
TRBV18,TRBJ1-4,15,CASSPYDRPNEKLFF
TRBV20-1,TRBJ2-3,13,CSTEPFGADTQYF
TRBV7-2,TRBJ2-7,14,CASSSTSGPYEQYF
TRBV7-3,TRBJ2-7,16,CASSFRDRCISYEQYF
TRBV7-6,TRBJ2-1,12,CASSLGPREQFF
TRBV4-1,TRBJ2-7,16,CASSQTGTPSSYEQYF
TRBV12-3/TRBV12-4,TRBJ1-2,15,CASSSNRQGSRGYTF
TRBV19,TRBJ2-1,14,CASSRALGYNEQFF
TRBV6-2/TRBV6-3,TRBJ2-7,11,CASSNAVEQYF
TRBV9,TRBJ2-3,17,CASSVVGSGGLRNTQYF
TRBV5-5,TRBJ2-7,13,CASSLHLGREQYF
TRBV12-3/TRBV12-4,TRBJ1-4,16,CASTTRGRGFNEKLFF
TRBV20-1,TRBJ1-5,17,CSARDPGARGSNQPQQF
TRBV9,TRBJ2-1,15,CASSVNRGAYNEQFF
TRBV20-1,TRBJ1-3,14,CSARAGESGNTIYF
TRBV5-4,TRBJ2-7,15,CASSFSSTGAYEQYF
TRBV4-3,TRBJ1-4,16,CASSQDSGRPNEKLFF
TRBV7-9,TRBJ1-1,16,CASRGSLDRGLGEAFF
TRBV11-2,TRBJ2-5,18,CASSFGQVTSGGVQTQYF
TRBV6-2/TRBV6-3,TRBJ2-3,15,CASSYSSGDTDTQYF
TRBV5-1,TRBJ2-1,14,CASSLAWGQFEQFF
TRBV6-2/TRBV6-3,TRBJ2-5,13,CASWTGASRTQYF
TRBV14,TRBJ2-3,16,CASSQGGGIRTDTQYF
TRBV7-3,TRBJ2-1,15,CASSLTGFSYNEQFF